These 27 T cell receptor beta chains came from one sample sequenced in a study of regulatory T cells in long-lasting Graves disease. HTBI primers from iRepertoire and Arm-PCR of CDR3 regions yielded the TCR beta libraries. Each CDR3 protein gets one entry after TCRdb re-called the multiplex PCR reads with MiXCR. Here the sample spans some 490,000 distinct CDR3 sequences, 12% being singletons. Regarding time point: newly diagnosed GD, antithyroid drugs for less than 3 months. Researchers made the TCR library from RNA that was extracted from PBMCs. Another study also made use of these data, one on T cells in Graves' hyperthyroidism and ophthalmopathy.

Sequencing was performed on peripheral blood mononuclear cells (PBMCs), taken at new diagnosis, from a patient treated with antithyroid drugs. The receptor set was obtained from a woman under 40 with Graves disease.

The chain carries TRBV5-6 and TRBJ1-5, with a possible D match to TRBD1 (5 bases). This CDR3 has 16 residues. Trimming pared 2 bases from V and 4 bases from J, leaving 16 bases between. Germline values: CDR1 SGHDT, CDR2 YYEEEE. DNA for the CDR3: TGTGCCAGCAGCTTATTTCGGACACTCGGAAATCAGCCCCAGCATTTT. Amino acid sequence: CASSLFRTLGNQPQHF.

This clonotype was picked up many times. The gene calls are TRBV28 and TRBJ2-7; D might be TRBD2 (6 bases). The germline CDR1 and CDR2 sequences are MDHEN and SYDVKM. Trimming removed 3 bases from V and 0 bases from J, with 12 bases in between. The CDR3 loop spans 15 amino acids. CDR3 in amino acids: CASSFGQEGSYEQYF. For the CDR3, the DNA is TGTGCCAGCAGTTTTGGGCAGGAGGGCTCCTACGAGCAGTACTTC.

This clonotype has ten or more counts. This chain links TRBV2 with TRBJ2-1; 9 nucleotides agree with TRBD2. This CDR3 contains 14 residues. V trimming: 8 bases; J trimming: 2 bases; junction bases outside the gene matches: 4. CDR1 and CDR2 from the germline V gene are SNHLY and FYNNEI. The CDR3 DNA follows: TGTGCCAGCTTAGCGGGAGCGACCTACAATGAGCAGTTCTTC. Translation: CASLAGATYNEQFF.

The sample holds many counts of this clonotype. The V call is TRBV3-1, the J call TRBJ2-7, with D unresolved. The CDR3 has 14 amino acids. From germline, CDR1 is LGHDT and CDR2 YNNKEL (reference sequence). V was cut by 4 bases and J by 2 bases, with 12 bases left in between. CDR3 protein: CASSRLGPTYEQYF. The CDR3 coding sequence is TGTGCCAGCAGCCGACTGGGTCCTACCTACGAGCAGTACTTC.

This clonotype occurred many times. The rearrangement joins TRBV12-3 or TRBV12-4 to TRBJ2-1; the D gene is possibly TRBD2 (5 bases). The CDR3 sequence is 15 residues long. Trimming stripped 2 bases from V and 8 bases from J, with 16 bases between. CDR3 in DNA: TGTGCCAGCAGTTTAAGAGAGGGTGCTAAGGATGAGCAGTTCTTC. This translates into CASSLREGAKDEQFF.

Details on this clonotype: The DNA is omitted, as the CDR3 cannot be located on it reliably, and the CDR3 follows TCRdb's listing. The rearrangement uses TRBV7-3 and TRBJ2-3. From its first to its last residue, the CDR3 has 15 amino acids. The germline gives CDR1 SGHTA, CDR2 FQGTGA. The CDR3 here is CASSFGNGGTDTQYF.

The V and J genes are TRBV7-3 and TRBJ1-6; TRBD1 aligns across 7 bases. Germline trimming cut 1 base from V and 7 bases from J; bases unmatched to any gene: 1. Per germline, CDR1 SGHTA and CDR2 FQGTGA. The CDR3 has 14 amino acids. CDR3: CASSLMDRNSPLHF. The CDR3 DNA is TGTGCCAGCAGCTTAATGGACAGGAATTCACCCCTCCACTTT.

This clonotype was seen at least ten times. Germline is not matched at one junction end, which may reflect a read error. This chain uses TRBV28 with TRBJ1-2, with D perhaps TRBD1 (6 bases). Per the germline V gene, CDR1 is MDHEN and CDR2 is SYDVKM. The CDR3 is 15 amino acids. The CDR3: CASSLYSGANYGCTF. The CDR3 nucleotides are TGTGCCAGCAGTTTATATTCAGGGGCTAACTATGGCTGCACCTTC.

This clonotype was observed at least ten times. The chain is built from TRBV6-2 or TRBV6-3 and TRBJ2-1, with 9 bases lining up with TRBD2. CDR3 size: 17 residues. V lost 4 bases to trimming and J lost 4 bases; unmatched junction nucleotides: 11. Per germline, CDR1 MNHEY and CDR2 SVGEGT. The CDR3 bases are TGTGCCAGCAGTTCCGGACTAGCGCTAACATCTTACAATGAGCAGTTCTTC. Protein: CASSSGLALTSYNEQFF.

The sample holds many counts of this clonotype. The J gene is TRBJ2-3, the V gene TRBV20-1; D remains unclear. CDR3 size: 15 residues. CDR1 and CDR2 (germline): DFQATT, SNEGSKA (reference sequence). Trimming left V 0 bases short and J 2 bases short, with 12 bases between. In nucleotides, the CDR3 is TGCAGTGCTAGAGATGCCCACACCAACACAGATACGCAGTATTTT. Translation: CSARDAHTNTDTQYF.

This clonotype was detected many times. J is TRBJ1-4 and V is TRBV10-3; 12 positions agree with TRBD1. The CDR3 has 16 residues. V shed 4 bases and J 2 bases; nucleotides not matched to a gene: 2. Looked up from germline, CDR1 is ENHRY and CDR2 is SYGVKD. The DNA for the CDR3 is TGTGCCATCAGTGCGGGACAGGGGGCGACTAATGAAAAACTGTTTTTT. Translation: CAISAGQGATNEKLFF.

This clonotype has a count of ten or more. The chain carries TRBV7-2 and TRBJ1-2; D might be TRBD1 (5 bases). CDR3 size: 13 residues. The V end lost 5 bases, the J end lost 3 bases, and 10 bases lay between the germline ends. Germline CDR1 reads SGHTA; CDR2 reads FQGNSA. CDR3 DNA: TGTGCCAGCAGCCTCGACAGCTACTATGGCTACACCTTC. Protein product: CASSLDSYYGYTF.

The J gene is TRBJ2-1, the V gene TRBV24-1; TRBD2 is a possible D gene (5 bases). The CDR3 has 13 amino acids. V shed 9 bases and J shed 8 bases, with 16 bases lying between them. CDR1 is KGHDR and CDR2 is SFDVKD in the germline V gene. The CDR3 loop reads CATEGPIIDEQFF. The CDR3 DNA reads TGTGCCACCGAGGGCCCCATAATCGATGAGCAGTTCTTC.

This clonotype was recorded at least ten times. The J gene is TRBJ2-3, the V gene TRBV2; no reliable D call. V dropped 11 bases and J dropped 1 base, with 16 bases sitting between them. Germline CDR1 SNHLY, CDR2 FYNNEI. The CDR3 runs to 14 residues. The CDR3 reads CASHFQSGTDTQYF. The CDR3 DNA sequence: TGTGCCTCTCACTTTCAGAGCGGCACAGATACGCAGTATTTT. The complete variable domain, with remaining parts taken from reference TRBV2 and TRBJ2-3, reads EPEVTQTPSHQVTQMGQEVILRCVPISNHLYFYWYRQILGQKVEFLVSFYNNEISEKSEIFDDQFSVERPDGSNFTLKIRSTKLEDSAMYFCASHFQSGTDTQYFGPGTRLTVL.

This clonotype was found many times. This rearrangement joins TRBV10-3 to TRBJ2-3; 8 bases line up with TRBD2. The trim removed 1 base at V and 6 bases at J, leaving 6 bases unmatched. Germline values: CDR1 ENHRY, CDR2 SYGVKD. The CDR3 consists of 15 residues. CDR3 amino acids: CAISEYTSGSDTQYF. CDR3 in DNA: TGTGCCATCAGTGAGTACACTAGCGGTTCGGATACGCAGTATTTT.

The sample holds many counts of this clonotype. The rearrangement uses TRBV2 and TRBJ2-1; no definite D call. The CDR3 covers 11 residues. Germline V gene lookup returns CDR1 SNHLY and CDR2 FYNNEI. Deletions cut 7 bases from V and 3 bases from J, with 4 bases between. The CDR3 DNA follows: TGTGCCAGCAATCTCTACAATGAGCAGTTCTTC. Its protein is CASNLYNEQFF.

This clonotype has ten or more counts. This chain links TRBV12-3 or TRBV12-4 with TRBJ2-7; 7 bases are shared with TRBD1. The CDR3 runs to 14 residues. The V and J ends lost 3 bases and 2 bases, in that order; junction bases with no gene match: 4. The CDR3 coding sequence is TGTGCCAGCAGTTTCGACAGGGAGCCCTACGAGCAGTACTTC. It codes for CASSFDREPYEQYF.

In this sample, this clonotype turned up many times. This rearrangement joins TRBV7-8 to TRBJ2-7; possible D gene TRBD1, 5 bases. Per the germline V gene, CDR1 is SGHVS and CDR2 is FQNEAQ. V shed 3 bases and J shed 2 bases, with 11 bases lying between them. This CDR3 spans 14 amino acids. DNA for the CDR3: TGTGCCAGCAGCTTCGGTCCAGGGCCCTACGAGCAGTACTTC. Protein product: CASSFGPGPYEQYF.

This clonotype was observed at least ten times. The CDR3 loop is CASSNGTGRKTQYF. The CDR3 bases are TGTGCCAGCAGTAATGGGACAGGGCGAAAGACCCAGTACTTC. This chain uses TRBV27 with TRBJ2-5; 9 nucleotides match TRBD1. CDR1 is MNHEY, CDR2 SMNVEV, per germline (reference sequence). V dropped 5 bases and J dropped 6; count of bases not matched to a gene: 7. The CDR3 runs 14 residues.

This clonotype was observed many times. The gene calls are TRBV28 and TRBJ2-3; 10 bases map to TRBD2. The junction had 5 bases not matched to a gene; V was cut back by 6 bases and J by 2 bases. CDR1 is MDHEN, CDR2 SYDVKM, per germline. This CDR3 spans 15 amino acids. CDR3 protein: CASSLTSGSTDTQYF. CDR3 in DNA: TGTGCCAGCAGCTTGACTAGCGGGTCCACAGATACGCAGTATTTT.

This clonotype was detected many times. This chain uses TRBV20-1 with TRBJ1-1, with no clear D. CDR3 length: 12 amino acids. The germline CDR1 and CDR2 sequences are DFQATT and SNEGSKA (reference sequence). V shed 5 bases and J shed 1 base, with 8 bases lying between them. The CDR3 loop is CSASDGNTEAFF. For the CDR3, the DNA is TGCAGTGCTTCGGACGGGAACACTGAAGCTTTCTTT.

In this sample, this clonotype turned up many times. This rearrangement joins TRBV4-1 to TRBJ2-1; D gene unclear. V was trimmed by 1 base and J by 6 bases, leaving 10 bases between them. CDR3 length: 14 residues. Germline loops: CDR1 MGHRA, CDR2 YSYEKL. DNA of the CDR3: TGCGCCAGCAGCCAAGTGGGCAGCTCCAATGAGCAGTTCTTC. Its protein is CASSQVGSSNEQFF.

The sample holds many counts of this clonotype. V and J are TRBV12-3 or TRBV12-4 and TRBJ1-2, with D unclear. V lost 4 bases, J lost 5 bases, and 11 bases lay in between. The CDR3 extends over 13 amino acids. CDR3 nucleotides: TGTGCCAGCAGTTCGAACAGAGGGTATGGCTACACCTTC. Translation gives CASSSNRGYGYTF.

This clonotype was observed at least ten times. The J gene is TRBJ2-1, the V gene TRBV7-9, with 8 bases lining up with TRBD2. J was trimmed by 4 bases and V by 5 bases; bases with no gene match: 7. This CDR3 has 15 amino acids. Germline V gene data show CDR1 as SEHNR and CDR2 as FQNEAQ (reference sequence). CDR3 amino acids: CASSPPGGVYNEQFF. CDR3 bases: TGTGCCAGCAGCCCGCCGGGGGGGGTATACAATGAGCAGTTCTTC.

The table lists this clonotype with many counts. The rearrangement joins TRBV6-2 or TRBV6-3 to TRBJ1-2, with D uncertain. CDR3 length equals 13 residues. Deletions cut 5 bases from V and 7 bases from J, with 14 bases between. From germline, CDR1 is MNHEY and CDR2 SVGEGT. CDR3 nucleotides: TGTGCCAGCAGTGAGCAGCGGGTCGGTGGCTACACCTTC. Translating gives CASSEQRVGGYTF.

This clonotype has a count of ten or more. CDR3 coding DNA: TGTGCCAGCAGTCAGGACAGGGCCAACACCGGGGAGCTGTTTTTT. Amino acid sequence: CASSQDRANTGELFF. The chain uses TRBV2 and TRBJ2-2, with 8 nucleotides matching TRBD1. Germline values: CDR1 SNHLY, CDR2 FYNNEI. The CDR3 runs 15 residues. J gave up 2 bases and V 5 bases, and 4 bases lay outside the gene matches.

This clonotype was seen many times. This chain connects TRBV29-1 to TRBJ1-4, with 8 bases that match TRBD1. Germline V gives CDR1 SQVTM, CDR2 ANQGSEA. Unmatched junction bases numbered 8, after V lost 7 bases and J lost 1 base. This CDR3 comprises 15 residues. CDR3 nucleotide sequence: TGCAGCGCCGCCAGGGGGACAGGAACTAATGAAAAACTGTTTTTT. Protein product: CSAARGTGTNEKLFF.